The 28 T cell receptor beta chains in this list originate from one sample, sequenced in a study of OX40 agonist ivuxolimab in advanced cancers. Assay used: immunoSEQ multiplex PCR; TCRdb lists only in-frame clones, some missing. The data show more than 95,000 clones, approximately 94% seen once. The sequencing here drew on CD4+ or CD8+ T cells sorted from blood, taken in a trial of the OX40 agonist ivuxolimab. These receptor sequences come from an adult with an advanced solid tumor such as melanoma, head and neck, liver or kidney cancer.

CDR3 residues: CASSFANWGDTQYF. In DNA form, the CDR3 reads TGTGCCAGCAGCTTTGCCAACTGGGGGGATACGCAGTATTTT. The chain uses TRBV7-2 and TRBJ2-3; possibly TRBD1 or TRBD2 for D (5 bases each). V shed 3 bases and J shed 6 bases, with 13 bases lying between them. This CDR3 region has 14 residues. Germline CDR1 and CDR2: SGHTA and FQGNSA.

The chain recombines TRBV7-9 with TRBJ2-3; D may be TRBD1 (6 bases). Per germline, CDR1 SEHNR and CDR2 FQNEAQ (reference sequence). The CDR3 spans 15 residues. V was trimmed by 4 bases and J by 6 bases, leaving 17 bases between them. The CDR3 DNA follows: TGTGCCAGCAGCTACCTAGAGTACCAGGGGGATACGCAGTATTTT. It codes for CASSYLEYQGDTQYF.

The chain has TRBV6-5 and TRBJ1-1; no clear D gene. Germline V gene lookup returns CDR1 MNHEY and CDR2 SVGAGI. The germline V and J ends were trimmed by 0 bases and 9 bases, with 17 bases remaining between them. The CDR3 is 15 residues long. The DNA for the CDR3 is TGTGCCAGCAGTTACTCGAACGCCGGAGGTACCCAAGCTTTCTTT. Encoded protein: CASSYSNAGGTQAFF.

The gene calls are TRBV4-1 and TRBJ1-4; TRBD1 matches 9 bases. Unmatched junction bases numbered 10, after V lost 0 bases and J lost 5 bases. CDR1 is MGHRA, CDR2 YSYEKL, per germline. CDR3 length: 18 residues. This CDR3 is CASSQDLTRTGVNEKLFF. For the CDR3, the DNA is TGCGCCAGCAGCCAAGATCTCACGCGGACAGGGGTAAATGAAAAACTGTTTTTT.

The chain combines TRBV11-2 with TRBJ2-7; unclear D gene. Germline CDR1 is SGHAT and CDR2 is FQNNGV. V lost 1 base and J lost 1, with 5 bases in between. CDR3 length: 13 amino acids. The CDR3: CASSLGSSYEQYF. CDR3 DNA: TGTGCCAGCAGCTTAGGGTCTTCCTACGAGCAGTACTTC.

The chain couples TRBV7-9 to TRBJ2-1; weak D call: TRBD2 (6 bases). The CDR3 runs to 15 residues. V gave up 2 bases and J gave up 9 bases, with 17 bases separating them. Germline-derived CDR1 and CDR2 are SEHNR and FQNEAQ (reference sequence). CDR3 sequence (DNA): TGTGCCAGCAGCTTAAGAGTAGGAGGGGTCGGTGAGCAGTTCTTC. Encoded protein: CASSLRVGGVGEQFF. Using reference TRBV7-9 and TRBJ2-1 for the parts outside the CDR3, the full variable domain is DTGVSQNPRHKITKRGQNVTFRCDPISEHNRLYWYRQTLGQGPEFLTYFQNEAQLEKSRLLSDRFSAERPKGSFSTLEIQRTEQGDSAMYLCASSLRVGGVGEQFFGPGTRLTVL.

The genes are TRBV4-1 and TRBJ2-7; D is possibly TRBD1 (6 bases). V lost 0 bases and J lost 6, with 15 bases in between. This CDR3 has 15 amino acids. Germline CDR1 is MGHRA and CDR2 is YSYEKL. CDR3 sequence: CASSQDLIRGGEQYF. The DNA of the CDR3 is TGCGCCAGCAGCCAAGATCTTATCAGGGGTGGCGAGCAGTACTTC.

V and J are TRBV10-2 and TRBJ1-6; 9 bases align to TRBD1. Germline CDR1 is WSHSY and CDR2 is SAAADI. V lost 4 bases, J lost 7 bases, and 5 bases stayed unmatched. This CDR3 is built from 15 residues. CDR3 in amino acids: CASSGQGGYNSPLHF. CDR3 nucleotide sequence: TGCGCCAGCAGTGGACAGGGGGGATACAATTCACCCCTCCACTTT.

This sequence joins TRBV7-2 and TRBJ2-5; 8 positions agree with TRBD1. Germline V gene lookup returns CDR1 SGHTA and CDR2 FQGNSA. The ends lost 3 bases at V and 4 bases at J; junction bases unmatched: 7. The CDR3 totals 15 residues. CDR3 DNA: TGTGCCAGCAGCTTTGGGTTCGGGACAGGAGAGACCCAGTACTTC. It codes for CASSFGFGTGETQYF.

The chain carries TRBV5-4 and TRBJ2-2, with 8 nucleotides matching TRBD1. The CDR3 sequence is 16 residues long. Germline CDR1 SGHNT, CDR2 YYREEE (reference sequence). The ends lost 1 base at V and 7 bases at J; junction bases unmatched: 9. CDR3 in amino acids: CASSLPGGARFGELFF. The CDR3 DNA reads as TGTGCCAGCAGCTTGCCAGGGGGCGCCCGTTTCGGGGAGCTGTTTTTT. The entire variable domain, with the rest obtained from reference TRBV5-4 and TRBJ2-2, is as follows: ETGVTQSPTHLIKTRGQQVTLRCSSQSGHNTVSWYQQALGQGPQFIFQYYREEENGRGNFPPRFSGLQFPNYSSELNVNALELDDSALYLCASSLPGGARFGELFFGEGSRLTVL.

This rearrangement joins TRBV4-2 to TRBJ2-1; D is unresolved. Trimming took 0 bases from V and 3 from J, leaving 9 bases between them. CDR3 length: 15 amino acids. Germline values: CDR1 LGHNA, CDR2 YNFKEQ. CDR3 nucleotides: TGTGCCAGCAGCCAAGAAGGCCCACTCTACAATGAGCAGTTCTTC. Translating gives CASSQEGPLYNEQFF.

V and J are TRBV28 and TRBJ1-1, with 9 nucleotides matching TRBD1. From germline, CDR1 is MDHEN and CDR2 SYDVKM. V lost 6 bases to trimming and J lost 5 bases; unmatched junction nucleotides: 10. This CDR3 spans 15 amino acids. CDR3 DNA: TGTGCCAGCAGACCCCGGGACAGGGTTGGAACTGAAGCTTTCTTT. Its translation is CASRPRDRVGTEAFF.

J is TRBJ1-2 and V is TRBV6-5; a possible D gene is TRBD1 (5 bases). The CDR3 contains 15 residues. V was clipped by 5 bases and J by 4 bases, with 17 bases between them. Per germline, CDR1 MNHEY and CDR2 SVGAGI. The CDR3 DNA reads as TGTGCCAGCAGTAGCGGGGACGGGTGGAGCTATGGCTACACCTTC. Translated: CASSSGDGWSYGYTF.

The V call is TRBV6-5, the J call TRBJ2-7; TRBD1 aligns across 7 bases. The CDR3 is 16 residues long. With V trimmed by 0 bases and J by 5 bases, 10 bases remained unmatched. Germline loops: CDR1 MNHEY, CDR2 SVGAGI. CDR3 sequence: CASSYSTAGGSHEQYF. DNA for the CDR3: TGTGCCAGCAGTTACTCGACGGCAGGGGGATCCCACGAGCAGTACTTC.

The chain recombines TRBV5-1 with TRBJ1-2; 9 nucleotides agree with TRBD1. The V gene end was trimmed by 4 bases and the J gene end by 7 bases; junction bases not matched to a gene: 11. The CDR3 is 15 amino acids. Per germline, CDR1 SGHRS and CDR2 YFSETQ. The CDR3 DNA follows: TGCGCCAGCAGCCCGGACCCCGGGACAGGGAGTGGCTACACCTTC. It codes for CASSPDPGTGSGYTF.

The J gene is TRBJ1-2, the V gene TRBV6-5, with D maybe TRBD1 (5 bases). Germline CDR1 MNHEY, CDR2 SVGAGI. This CDR3 region has 14 residues. The ends were cut back, 4 bases at V and 4 bases at J, with 13 bases in the middle. The CDR3 reads CASSSGGMSYGYTF. The CDR3 DNA sequence: TGTGCCAGCAGTTCTGGGGGAATGAGCTATGGCTACACCTTC.

The chain uses TRBV4-3 and TRBJ2-7; the D is unclear. CDR1 and CDR2 from the germline V gene are LGHNA and YSLEER. Trimming took 2 bases from V and 0 from J, leaving 11 bases between them. The CDR3 spans 15 residues. The CDR3 coding sequence is TGCGCCAGCAGCCAATCACCGCAGAGCTCCTACGAGCAGTACTTC. This gives the protein CASSQSPQSSYEQYF.

This clone has only one observation. The V and J genes are TRBV7-9 and TRBJ2-1; 12 bases match TRBD2. The CDR3 extends over 16 amino acids. CDR1 and CDR2 from the germline V gene are SEHNR and FQNEAQ (reference sequence). V shed 3 bases, J shed 3 bases, and the junction held 3 bases outside the gene matches. CDR3: CASSFGGLAGYNEQFF. CDR3 in DNA: TGTGCCAGCAGCTTCGGGGGACTAGCGGGCTACAATGAGCAGTTCTTC.

The chain recombines TRBV18 with TRBJ2-5, with D possibly matching TRBD1 (8 bases). V was clipped by 1 base and J by 5 bases, with 14 bases between them. There are 15 residues in the CDR3. Germline lookup yields CDR1 KGHSH and CDR2 LQKENI. The CDR3 region has the DNA TGTGCCAGCTCACCACGAACAGGGGGAGGGGAGACCCAGTACTTC. Its protein product is CASSPRTGGGETQYF.

V usage is TRBV9 and J usage is TRBJ2-5; either TRBD1 or TRBD2 may fit D (5 bases each). V was cut by 1 base and J by 6 bases, with 16 bases left in between. The CDR3 length is 15 residues. CDR1 is SGDLS, CDR2 YYNGEE, per germline. Here the CDR3 reads CASSVRGAGLQTQYF. CDR3 nucleotides: TGTGCCAGCAGCGTAAGGGGAGCAGGTCTTCAGACCCAGTACTTC.

V is TRBV7-9 and J is TRBJ1-2; D gene uncertain. This CDR3 comprises 15 residues. The V end was cut by 3 bases, the J end by 4 bases, with 15 bases between. The germline V gene has CDR1 SEHNR and CDR2 FQNEAQ (reference sequence). The CDR3 DNA is TGTGCCAGCAGCTTCTGGCTTGGGTCCCCCTATGGCTACACCTTC. Amino acid sequence: CASSFWLGSPYGYTF.

The CDR3: CASSLGQVRGFSETQYF. In DNA, the CDR3 is TGTGCCAGCAGCTTGGGGCAAGTGAGGGGCTTTAGTGAGACCCAGTACTTC. This rearrangement joins TRBV5-4 to TRBJ2-5, with D perhaps matching TRBD1 or TRBD2 (5 bases each). V lost 0 bases to trimming and J lost 5 bases, with 20 bases between them. CDR1 and CDR2 (germline): SGHNT, YYREEE (reference sequence). This CDR3 is built from 17 residues.

For this clone: The germline gene is not matched at one end of the junction; a read error may be the cause. V is TRBV25-1 and J is TRBJ2-1; 9 bases line up with TRBD2. Germline values: CDR1 MGHDK, CDR2 SYGVNS. The CDR3 sequence is 16 residues long. CDR3 region: CASSVLSGSSFNEQFF. CDR3 DNA sequence: TGTGCCAGCAGTGTCCTTAGCGGGAGTTCCTTCAATGAGCAGTTCTTC.

The chain carries TRBV7-6 and TRBJ2-3; 7 bases agree with TRBD1. Trimming cost V 5 bases and J 1 base; bases outside gene matches: 6. Germline CDR1 is SGHVS and CDR2 is FNYEAQ. The CDR3 consists of 15 residues. This CDR3 is CASSVTGYGTDTQYF. In DNA form, the CDR3 reads TGTGCCAGCAGCGTGACAGGGTACGGCACAGATACGCAGTATTTT.

The genes are TRBV15 and TRBJ1-6; D not certain. The V gene's germline CDR1 is LNHNV and CDR2 YYDKDF (reference sequence). The CDR3 contains 17 residues. Trimming cost V 1 base and J 7 bases, with 17 bases left between them. The DNA for the CDR3 is TGTGCCACCAGCAGAGGAGCCGGGCGACCGACCAATTCACCCCTCCACTTT. Protein sequence: CATSRGAGRPTNSPLHF.

V usage is TRBV28 and J usage is TRBJ1-5, with a possible D match to TRBD1 (6 bases). The CDR3 is 15 amino acids. The germline V and J ends were trimmed by 4 bases and 6 bases, with 16 bases remaining between them. Germline V CDR1 and CDR2: MDHEN, SYDVKM. In DNA form, the CDR3 reads TGTGCCAGCAGTTCGGTCAACAGGGCTTTTCAGCCCCAGCATTTT. Protein product: CASSSVNRAFQPQHF.

Worth noting for this clone: Other DNA sequences within the sample encode an identical CDR3. The V gene is TRBV18, the J gene TRBJ1-2; 8 bases fit TRBD1. The CDR3 has 15 residues. Germline CDR1 KGHSH, CDR2 LQKENI. V was pared by 3 bases and J by 2 bases, with 5 bases of the junction left unmatched. CDR3 coding DNA: TGTGCCAGCTCACCCGGACAGGGCCGCAACTATGGCTACACCTTC. This encodes CASSPGQGRNYGYTF. Combining the CDR3 with reference TRBV18 and TRBJ1-2 gives the whole variable domain NAGVMQNPRHLVRRRGQEARLRCSPMKGHSHVYWYRQLPEEGLKFMVYLQKENIIDESGMPKERFSAEFPKEGPSILRIQQVVRGDSAAYFCASSPGQGRNYGYTFGSGTRLTVV.

V is TRBV4-2 and J is TRBJ1-4; weak D call: TRBD1 (5 bases). Germline lookup yields CDR1 LGHNA and CDR2 YNFKEQ. The CDR3 has 14 amino acids. The V end was cut by 4 bases, the J end by 3 bases, with 9 bases between. CDR3 sequence reads: CASSPGGANEKLFF. The CDR3 DNA sequence: TGTGCCAGCAGCCCGGGGGGGGCTAATGAAAAACTGTTTTTT.